This is a list of T cell receptor beta chains from one sample in a study of T cells in Graves' hyperthyroidism and ophthalmopathy. Via MiXCR, TCRdb re-called the multiplex PCR reads, giving one row per CDR3 protein. The sample gives about half a million distinct CDR3 sequences, around 20% of which show up once; roughly 44% is in the top ten. The specimen was blood. The receptors shown here come from a man aged 35 to 55 with Graves' ophthalmopathy. Each CDR3 is given with its conserved first and last residue. Fields, in order: V gene, clone size, J gene, D gene, CDR3 DNA, CDR3 protein. D genes are given only for firm matches. Not all rows give a size; the values are once, few, many and, for expanded clones, a class.

V: TRBV7-9; size: few; J: TRBJ2-7; D: TRBD2; DNA: TGTGCCAGCAGCTCCCGGACTAGCGGGAGTGCCTACGAGCAGTACTTC; CDR3: CASSSRTSGSAYEQYF
V: TRBV7-2; size: NA; J: TRBJ1-2; D: NA; DNA: TGTGCCAGCAGCTATCGACAGAACTATGGCTACACCTTC; CDR3: CASSYRQNYGYTF
V: TRBV7-9; size: NA; J: TRBJ2-1; D: NA; DNA: TGTGCCAGCAGCTCAAAACACAGGGTCAGCTCCTACAATGAGCAGTTCTTC; CDR3: CASSSKHRVSSYNEQFF
V: TRBV9; size: few; J: TRBJ2-7; D: NA; DNA: TGTGCCAGCAGCGAACGAGCCGGGTCCTACGAGCAGTACTTC; CDR3: CASSERAGSYEQYF
V: TRBV11-2; size: many; J: TRBJ2-7; D: NA; DNA: TGTGCCAGCAGCTTAGGGGGGATCTACGAGCAGTACTTC; CDR3: CASSLGGIYEQYF
V: TRBV15; size: NA; J: TRBJ1-1; D: NA; DNA: TGTGCCACCAGCAGAGATCTAGGCAGTTGGAACACTGAAGCTTTCTTT; CDR3: CATSRDLGSWNTEAFF
V: TRBV24-1; size: NA; J: TRBJ1-2; D: TRBD1; DNA: TGTGCCACCAGTGATGATGGGGACAGATTGGGCTACACCTTC; CDR3: CATSDDGDRLGYTF
V: TRBV2; size: NA; J: TRBJ2-7; D: TRBD1; DNA: TGTGCCAGCAGTGGGACAGGGCGGGGCTCCGAGCAGTACTTC; CDR3: CASSGTGRGSEQYF
V: TRBV20-1; size: many; J: TRBJ1-1; D: NA; DNA: TGCAGTGCTAGGGCCTTGGGGGGGTACACTGAAGCTTTCTTT; CDR3: CSARALGGYTEAFF
V: TRBV15; size: few; J: TRBJ2-7; D: TRBD1; DNA: TGTGCCACCAGCAGCAGGGGGACCAACGAGCAGTACTTC; CDR3: CATSSRGTNEQYF
V: TRBV29-1; size: NA; J: TRBJ1-1; D: NA; DNA: TGCAGCGTTGAGATTGACATGAACACTGAAGCTTTCTTT; CDR3: CSVEIDMNTEAFF
V: TRBV7-6; size: NA; J: TRBJ2-1; D: TRBD1; DNA: TGTGCCAGCAGCTGGACAGGGGGGGATGAGCAGTTCTTC; CDR3: CASSWTGGDEQFF
V: TRBV5-1; size: few; J: TRBJ1-1; D: TRBD1; DNA: TGCGCCAGCAGCTTGCACAGGGGGAACACTGAAGCTTTCTTT; CDR3: CASSLHRGNTEAFF